Included here is one T cell receptor (beta chain) sequence, with context. Its antigen has not been determined. One base away there is no much larger clone; base qualities are not given. Taken from cysteine to phenylalanine, the CDR3 has 15 residues. Left in the record is the CDR3 DNA by itself, 45 bases read in frame from the first base. V is trimmed back by 2 bases and J by 3 bases, and the junction contains 5 bases that no gene match accounts for. The germline V gene sets CDR1 to SQVTM and CDR2 to ANQGSEA. The immunoSEQ Assay, a bias-controlled multiplex PCR, was used to amplify TCRbeta CDR3 regions from genomic DNA. In the paper's pipeline: The number of nucleated cells in each sample was estimated by amplification of reference gene primers within the assay. To quantify the absolute abundance of each unique TCRbeta CDR3 rearrangement, sequence reads were collapsed and filtered. Productive Simpson clonality was computed per sample as the square root of Simpson's diversity index over productive rearrangements. Drawn from immuneACCESS, this table holds only the in-frame rearrangements with V and J called that TCRdb kept. Clones are partly lost; checked studies trace under half to an unresolved V gene and leave the rest unexplained. V and J calls and clone size are given by that table; D and trimming were obtained from the DNA. The sample records 150,000 or so clones, over 60% of which are singletons. The ten largest account for approximately 4.5% of the sample.

This sample was included in a study of blood T cell repertoires in COVID-19 (dated by TCRdb to the early 2020s). With respect to the entire study: Collaborator samples came from the United States, Italy and Spain and covered acute and convalescent phases of COVID-19. The material from the prospective study consisted of cDNA or gDNA derived from T cells, B-cell-depleted T cells, or PBMCs. The dataset comprised deeply sampled blood TCRbeta repertoires from subjects exposed to, actively infected with, or recovered from COVID-19. A freely available public database, intended as a resource for researchers studying the immune response to SARS-CoV-2, is where the repertoires were released. Samples were obtained from the ongoing ImmuneRACE study (first 160 participants) and from approximately 1,200 subjects provided by 6 global collaborators. Sample metadata almost always included a de-identified subject ID, COVID-19 status, age in years and sex. Where available, HLA class I and class II types were obtained from metadata supplied by the sample provider rather than from assay-based typing.

Overall results and qualifications from the work: How much clinical and demographic metadata was included differed by source and by participant, and the metadata was provided uncurated.

Collaborating institutions collected whole blood in K2EDTA tubes following their own protocols. For TCRbeta analysis, collaborators shipped samples in one of three forms: frozen whole blood, isolated PBMCs, or DNA extracted from either of those sample types. The rearrangement combines TRBV29-1 with TRBJ2-5; TRBD2 matches 11 bases in the middle. This receptor was obtained from a woman aged 80 or over with active or convalescent COVID-19. The sample comprised peripheral blood. The nucleotides read TGCAGCGTTGAATTTGGTAGCGGGGGGGAAGAGACCCAGTACTTC. Its translation reads: CSVEFGSGGEETQYF.